One sample yielded the 19 T cell receptor beta chains listed below, sequenced in a study of blood T cell repertoires in COVID-19. The method was immunoSEQ multiplex PCR; TCRdb's version includes in-frame clones alone and lacks a portion of them. The sample gives some 110,000 clones, around 86% of which show up once; almost 4.5% is in the top ten. Sequencing was performed on peripheral blood. These receptors were collected from a man aged 40-55 years with acute or convalescent COVID-19.

This clone appeared a single time. The gene calls are TRBV3-1 (or the pseudogene TRBV3-2) and TRBJ2-3; 14 bases align to TRBD2. Germline CDR1 reads LGHDT; CDR2 reads YNNKEL (reference sequence). J lost 7 bases, V lost 1 base, and 4 bases had no gene match. There are 16 residues in the CDR3. The CDR3 is CASSQGRTSGGYTQYF. The DNA of the CDR3 is TGTGCCAGCAGCCAAGGGAGGACTAGCGGGGGGTATACGCAGTATTTT.

This chain links TRBV7-9 with TRBJ1-1; no firm D call. Trimming left V 1 base short and J 8 bases short, with 8 bases between. Germline loops: CDR1 SEHNR, CDR2 FQNEAQ (reference sequence). The length of the CDR3 is 12 residues. DNA of the CDR3: TGTGCCAGCAGCTTAGAAACTGTCGAAGCTTTCTTT. Amino acids: CASSLETVEAFF.

The genes are TRBV12-3 or TRBV12-4 and TRBJ1-2; D may be TRBD1 (5 bases). The CDR3 is made up of 13 amino acids. V was pared by 3 bases and J by 5 bases, with 10 bases between. The CDR3 sequence: CASSFQGGYGYTF. In DNA, the CDR3 is TGTGCCAGCAGTTTTCAGGGAGGTTATGGCTACACCTTC.

The rearrangement links TRBV4-1 to TRBJ1-1, with TRBD1 identical over 8 bases. Germline assignment: CDR1 MGHRA and CDR2 YSYEKL. The CDR3 runs to 15 residues. The V segment lost 7 bases and the J segment 4 bases; nucleotides outside the gene matches: 11. This CDR3 reads CASKETGVSSTEAFF. CDR3 DNA sequence: TGCGCCAGCAAGGAGACAGGGGTTAGTAGCACTGAAGCTTTCTTT.

The genes are TRBV6-5 and TRBJ2-7; D may be TRBD1 (7 bases). The CDR3 is 12 residues long. Germline V CDR1 and CDR2: MNHEY, SVGAGI. Deletions cut 5 bases from V and 4 bases from J, with 9 bases between. The CDR3 nucleotides read TGTGCCAGCAGTCCAGGGGGGTACGAGCAGTACTTC. Translated, it gives CASSPGGYEQYF.

This clone was seen more than once but under ten times. CDR3 sequence reads: CASRQDNEQFF. CDR3 sequence (DNA): TGTGCCAGCCGGCAGGACAATGAGCAGTTCTTC. V and J are TRBV27 and TRBJ2-1, with D uncertain. Deletions cut 8 bases from V and 5 bases from J, with 7 bases between. The germline CDR1 and CDR2 sequences are MNHEY and SMNVEV (reference sequence). The CDR3 runs 11 residues.

The chain has TRBV7-8 and TRBJ2-3; perhaps TRBD1 as D (7 bases). This CDR3 contains 17 residues. In germline, CDR1 is SGHVS, CDR2 FQNEAQ. V lost 1 base to trimming and J lost 2 bases, with 16 bases between them. The CDR3: CASSLGVGGQSTDTQYF. The CDR3 DNA reads as TGTGCCAGCAGCTTAGGGGTCGGGGGACAGTCCACAGATACGCAGTATTTT.

This clone was seen only once. The CDR3 protein is CASKHREGYGYTF. CDR3 sequence (DNA): TGTGCCAGCAAGCACAGGGAGGGCTATGGCTACACCTTC. The gene calls are TRBV9 and TRBJ1-2, with a weak D call TRBD1 (6 bases). CDR1 is SGDLS, CDR2 YYNGEE, per germline. V shed 6 bases and J shed 4 bases, with 13 bases lying between them. The CDR3 has 13 residues.

The chain employs TRBV30 and TRBJ1-6; the D gene is possibly TRBD1 (6 bases). This CDR3 region has 14 residues. V lost 5 bases to trimming and J lost 8 bases, with 16 bases between them. Germline CDR1 reads GTSNPN; CDR2 reads SVGIG (reference sequence). DNA for the CDR3: TGTGCCTGGGGGTTCACGAAGGGGGATTCACCCCTCCACTTT. It codes for CAWGFTKGDSPLHF.

The rearrangement links TRBV18 to TRBJ1-1; possible D gene TRBD1, 5 bases. V was pared by 6 bases and J by 7 bases, with 15 bases between. Germline lookup yields CDR1 KGHSH and CDR2 LQKENI. The CDR3 loop spans 13 amino acids. The CDR3 DNA reads as TGTGCCAGCTCGCCGAGCAGTGACAGTGAAGCTTTCTTT. Translation gives CASSPSSDSEAFF.

In this sample, this clone turned up a few times. The chain has TRBV5-4 and TRBJ2-7; the match to TRBD1 covers 7 bases. Trimming cost V 4 bases and J 3 bases; bases outside gene matches: 4. CDR3 length: 13 residues. CDR1 SGHNT and CDR2 YYREEE come from the germline V gene (reference sequence). CDR3 DNA: TGTGCCAGCAGCACAGGGACAGTCTACGAGCAGTACTTC. Its translation: CASSTGTVYEQYF.

This chain links TRBV11-3 with TRBJ2-1; tentatively, D is TRBD2 (6 bases). Germline V lookup: CDR1 SGHNT, CDR2 YENEEA. The CDR3 totals 14 residues. Trimming took off 1 base at V and 9 bases at J, with 13 bases between the two ends. CDR3 in DNA: TGTGCCAGCAGCTTAGGACGGCGGGACGGTGAGCAGTTCTTC. Protein sequence: CASSLGRRDGEQFF.

The chain combines TRBV2 with TRBJ1-2; the D is unclear. CDR3 length: 11 residues. The germline V gene has CDR1 SNHLY and CDR2 FYNNEI. Trimming stripped 7 bases from V and 3 bases from J, with 6 bases between. The CDR3 reads CASTGDYGYTF. The CDR3 DNA reads TGTGCCAGCACAGGTGACTATGGCTACACCTTC.

This chain joins TRBV5-4 and TRBJ1-2, with D possibly TRBD1 on 6 matching bases. The CDR3 sequence is 14 residues long. Germline CDR1 and CDR2: SGHNT and YYREEE (reference sequence). V was cut by 0 bases and J by 4 bases, with 10 bases left in between. The chain's CDR3 is CASSLAQGGYGYTF. As DNA, the CDR3 is TGTGCCAGCAGCTTGGCACAGGGTGGCTATGGCTACACCTTC. Drawing the rest from reference TRBV5-4 and TRBJ1-2, the complete variable domain is ETGVTQSPTHLIKTRGQQVTLRCSSQSGHNTVSWYQQALGQGPQFIFQYYREEENGRGNFPPRFSGLQFPNYSSELNVNALELDDSALYLCASSLAQGGYGYTFGSGTRLTVV.

This chain links TRBV3-1 (or the pseudogene TRBV3-2) with TRBJ1-5; maybe TRBD1 (5 bases). CDR1 and CDR2 from the germline V gene are LGHDT and YNNKEL (reference sequence). Trimming left V 6 bases short and J 4 bases short, with 16 bases between. The length of the CDR3 is 15 residues. The CDR3 reads CASSRDSSLNQPQHF. CDR3 nucleotides: TGTGCCAGCAGTCGGGACTCGAGCCTAAATCAGCCCCAGCATTTT.

The gene calls are TRBV4-3 and TRBJ2-7, with D possibly matching TRBD2 (6 bases). Trimming removed 1 base at V and 6 bases at J, with 13 bases between. The germline V gene has CDR1 LGHNA and CDR2 YSLEER. The CDR3 totals 14 residues. The CDR3 loop is CASSQGRGGAEQYF. As DNA, the CDR3 is TGCGCCAGCAGCCAAGGTCGGGGCGGGGCCGAGCAGTACTTC.

The chain couples TRBV12-3 or TRBV12-4 to TRBJ1-4; TRBD1 matches at 7 bases. V dropped 7 bases and J dropped 8; count of bases not matched to a gene: 7. This CDR3 spans 13 amino acids. CDR3: CASNPTGHEKLFF. In DNA form, the CDR3 reads TGTGCCAGCAATCCGACAGGGCACGAAAAACTGTTTTTT.

The genes are TRBV7-6 and TRBJ2-6; D not certain. Deletions cut 6 bases from V and 1 base from J, with 7 bases between. The CDR3 consists of 14 residues. CDR1 and CDR2 (germline): SGHVS, FNYEAQ. The CDR3 protein is CASSQTSGANVLTF. In DNA form, the CDR3 reads TGTGCCAGCAGTCAAACATCTGGGGCCAACGTCCTGACTTTC.

CDR3 loop: CASSYLTGGANQPQHF. In DNA form, the CDR3 reads TGTGCCAGCAGTTACTTGACAGGGGGCGCAAACCAGCCCCAGCATTTT. The chain recombines TRBV6-6 with TRBJ1-5, with 10 bases that match TRBD1. Germline CDR1 and CDR2: MNHNY and SVGAGI (reference sequence). The CDR3 length is 16 residues. V shed 1 base and J 7 bases; nucleotides not matched to a gene: 7.